What follows are 8 T cell receptor beta chains derived from one specimen sequenced in a study of blood T cells in healthy people across ages. A second PCR of roughly 7 to 11 cycles used a sample-barcoded 5' primer and a J-beta primer mix. TCRdb passed the 5' RACE reads through MiXCR, listing each CDR3 protein once. This sample has about 640,000 distinct CDR3 sequences, with under 65% found just once. Sequenced input: blood. Every receptor here comes from a man in his 60s in good health.

A few counts support this clonotype. The chain links TRBV20-1 to TRBJ2-1; weak D call: TRBD2 (6 bases). Germline V gene lookup returns CDR1 DFQATT and CDR2 SNEGSKA (reference sequence). CDR3 length equals 11 residues. Deletions cut 6 bases from V and 5 bases from J, with 8 bases between. The CDR3 region has the DNA TGCAGTGCGGACTACAACAATGAGCAGTTCTTC. Its protein product is CSADYNNEQFF.

This clonotype was counted a few times. This chain joins TRBV5-1 and TRBJ2-5, with a possible D match to TRBD2 (5 bases). The CDR3 is 12 residues long. The germline V gene encodes CDR1 SGHRS and CDR2 YFSETQ. The germline V and J ends were trimmed by 9 bases and 4 bases, with 13 bases remaining between them. CDR3 coding DNA: TGCGCCACCAGAATTGAGGGAGAGACCCAGTACTTC. This sequence encodes CATRIEGETQYF.

A word on this clonotype: The junction departs from the called germline gene at one end, perhaps through a read error. The gene calls are TRBV7-2 and TRBJ2-1; the match to TRBD2 covers 9 bases. Looked up from germline, CDR1 is SGHTA and CDR2 is FQGNSA. The CDR3 is made up of 16 amino acids. This chain's CDR3 is CASSLDSSGGYNGQFF. CDR3 nucleotides: TGTGCCAGCAGCTTAGATTCCAGCGGGGGGTACAATGGGCAGTTCTTC.

The chain is built from TRBV7-9 and TRBJ2-1; TRBD1 agrees at 8 bases. V lost 5 bases and J lost 8; bases outside the gene matches: 5. Per the germline V gene, CDR1 is SEHNR and CDR2 is FQNEAQ (reference sequence). The CDR3 spans 13 residues. CDR3 in amino acids: CASSRDRGDEQFF. The CDR3 DNA sequence: TGTGCCAGCAGCCGAGACAGGGGAGATGAGCAGTTCTTC. Complete variable domain (other parts from reference TRBV7-9 and TRBJ2-1): DTGVSQNPRHKITKRGQNVTFRCDPISEHNRLYWYRQTLGQGPEFLTYFQNEAQLEKSRLLSDRFSAERPKGSFSTLEIQRTEQGDSAMYLCASSRDRGDEQFFGPGTRLTVL.

The V call is TRBV20-1, the J call TRBJ2-1; 9 bases are shared with TRBD2. The trim removed 3 bases at V and 8 bases at J, leaving 8 bases unmatched. This CDR3 comprises 14 residues. Germline lookup yields CDR1 DFQATT and CDR2 SNEGSKA (reference sequence). The CDR3 here is CSARTAGGPYEQFF. The DNA for the CDR3 is TGCAGTGCTAGGACTGCGGGGGGGCCATATGAGCAGTTCTTC.

About this clonotype: This may arise from a read error, as a much more abundant clone is one base away. This chain uses TRBV29-1 with TRBJ2-7; maybe TRBD1 (6 bases). Germline CDR1 and CDR2: SQVTM and ANQGSEA. CDR3 length equals 14 residues. The V end was cut by 3 bases, the J end by 7 bases, with 19 bases between. Written as DNA, the CDR3 is TGCAGCGTTGAGCTGCTGACAGGTTACAATGAGCAGTACTTC. This codes for CSVELLTGYNEQYF.

The chain carries TRBV11-2 and TRBJ2-5; no reliable D call. The CDR3 covers 14 residues. Germline V CDR1 and CDR2: SGHAT, FQNNGV. Deletions cut 1 base from V and 1 base from J, with 7 bases between. The chain's CDR3 is CASSLGPIQETQYF. As DNA, the CDR3 is TGTGCCAGCAGCTTAGGACCAATCCAAGAGACCCAGTACTTC.

This chain joins TRBV12-5 and TRBJ2-1, with D perhaps matching TRBD1 (6 bases). CDR1 is LGHNT, CDR2 FRNRAP, per germline. Trimming removed 5 bases from V and 6 bases from J, with 20 bases in between. The CDR3 covers 16 residues. This CDR3 is CASGHQDSGLGNEQFF. DNA of the CDR3: TGTGCTAGTGGTCACCAGGACAGTGGCCTCGGCAATGAGCAGTTCTTC.